This T cell receptor beta chain originates from a study of CXCR3-negative and CXCR3-positive naive CD8 T cells. With respect to this clonotype: The antigen remains unidentified.

The TRB libraries of cDNA were built by UMI-labeled 5' RACE. TCRdb derives one entry per CDR3 protein from the 5' RACE reads, leaving out DNA. The table for this sample gives 85,000 to 90,000 distinct CDR3 sequences. The CDR3 covers 11 residues. Germline CDR1 SQVTM, CDR2 ANQGSEA. Cells classed as naive CD8+ T cells were CD45RO-CCR7+CD27+CD95-. Study-level points and caveats: Hydrophobicity of TRB CDR3s was greater in CXCR3-positive naive cells than in CXCR3-negative naive cells.

This clonotype originated in a human donor in good health. Some clones in this sample may be carry-over from other donors' samples. Input material: naive CXCR3+ CD8+ T cells from blood. Subset noted: CD45RO-CCR7+CD27+CD95- naive CD8+ T cells expressing CXCR3 (TNR3+). The chain has TRBV29-1 and TRBJ2-7; TCRdb reports TRBD1, a call that lacks DNA to check it against. CDR3 residues: CSVWTGNEQYF.